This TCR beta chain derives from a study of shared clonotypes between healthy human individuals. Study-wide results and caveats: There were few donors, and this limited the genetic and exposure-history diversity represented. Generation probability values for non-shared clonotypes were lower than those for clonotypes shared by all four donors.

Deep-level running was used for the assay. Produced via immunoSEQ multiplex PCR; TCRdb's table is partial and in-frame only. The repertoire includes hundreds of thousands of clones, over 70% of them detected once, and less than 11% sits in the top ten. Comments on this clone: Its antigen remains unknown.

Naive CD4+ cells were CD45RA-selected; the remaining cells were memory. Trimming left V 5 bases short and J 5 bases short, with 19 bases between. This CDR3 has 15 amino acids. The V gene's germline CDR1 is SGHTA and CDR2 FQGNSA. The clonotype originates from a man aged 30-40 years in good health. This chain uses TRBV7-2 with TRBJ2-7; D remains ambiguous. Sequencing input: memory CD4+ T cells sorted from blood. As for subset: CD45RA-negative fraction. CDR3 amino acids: CASSPGPIGPHEQYF. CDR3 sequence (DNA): TGTGCCAGCAGCCCTGGGCCAATCGGCCCTCACGAGCAGTACTTC.